This TCR beta chain was identified in a study of PD-L1 blockade in urothelial cancer. About the study: Dosed intravenously at 1,200 mg every 3 weeks, atezolizumab was initiated by patients at some point between 2014 and 2016. Of roughly 30 patients, some 25 were males with bladder-origin urothelial cancer.

Germline V CDR1 and CDR2: SGHDN, FVKESK. V lost 6 bases to trimming and J lost 0 bases, with 10 bases between them. The CDR3 is made up of 14 amino acids. Locally advanced or metastatic urothelial carcinoma affected all patients. This clone came up once. The antigen is unknown. This CDR3 is also generated by other DNA sequences in the sample. General study findings and limits: Larger 3-week expansion of tumor-associated blood clones was seen in durable-benefit patients.

Profiled with immunoSEQ multiplex PCR; TCRdb holds only in-frame clones, not every one. The repertoire holds 75,000 to 90,000 clones, 82% seen once, with 8% to 10% in the top ten. The source is a man between 65 and 85 years old with urothelial cancer. The J gene is TRBJ2-3, the V gene TRBV14; D possibly corresponds to TRBD1 (6 bases). The sample was PBMCs, taken around atezolizumab (anti-PD-L1) treatment. CDR3 protein: CASSPGQSTDTQYF. As DNA, the CDR3 is TGTGCCAGCAGTCCGGGACAAAGCACAGATACGCAGTATTTT.